The 5 T cell receptor beta chains in this list originate from one sample, sequenced in a study. TCRdb analysed the 5' RACE reads with MiXCR anew, one entry per CDR3 protein. The table includes some 62,000 distinct CDR3 sequences, around 30% detected once. Sequencing used tumor-infiltrating naive CD4+ T cells sorted from the breast tumor. Subset reported: naive CD4+ T cells, CD4+CD45RA+CD25-. These receptor sequences come from a female donor with breast cancer.

This clonotype was recorded at least ten times. The chain links TRBV6-6 to TRBJ1-1; D is unclear. Trimming removed 7 bases from V and 1 base from J, with 10 bases in between. Germline assignment: CDR1 MNHNY and CDR2 SVGAGI (reference sequence). The CDR3 consists of 13 residues. As DNA, the CDR3 is TGTGCCAGCACCCAAAGCTGGAACACTGAAGCTTTCTTT. It translates to CASTQSWNTEAFF.

This clonotype appeared a few times. J is TRBJ1-2 and V is TRBV6-5, with D unclear. This CDR3 has 15 amino acids. The germline CDR1 and CDR2 sequences are MNHEY and SVGAGI. The germline V and J ends were trimmed by 0 bases and 7 bases, with 15 bases remaining between them. The DNA of the CDR3 is TGTGCCAGCAGTTACTCGAGTCAAAGCCTCGGTGGCTACACCTTC. This encodes CASSYSSQSLGGYTF.

The chain employs TRBV6-2 or TRBV6-3 and TRBJ1-1; 7 nucleotides match TRBD1. CDR1 is MNHEY, CDR2 SVGEGT, per germline. V dropped 5 bases and J dropped 1; count of bases not matched to a gene: 7. The CDR3 loop spans 15 amino acids. The CDR3 nucleotides are TGTGCCAGCAGTACCCACAGGGGAGGGAACACTGAAGCTTTCTTT. Protein: CASSTHRGGNTEAFF.

This chain uses TRBV3-1 with TRBJ1-5, with 8 bases that match TRBD1. CDR3 length: 14 amino acids. Trimming cost V 1 base and J 6 bases; bases outside gene matches: 2. The germline V gene encodes CDR1 LGHDT and CDR2 YNNKEL (reference sequence). CDR3 coding DNA: TGTGCCAGCAGCCAAGGGACAGGGAGTCAGCCCCAGCATTTT. This encodes CASSQGTGSQPQHF.

This chain uses TRBV5-8 with TRBJ2-6; the D is unclear. Germline V lookup: CDR1 SGHTS, CDR2 YDEGEE. Between the trimmed V and J ends, which lost 1 base and 9 bases, there was a span of 5 bases. The CDR3 contains 12 residues. This CDR3 is CASSLFGNVLTF. CDR3 DNA sequence: TGTGCCAGCAGCTTGTTTGGCAACGTCCTGACTTTC.